The 2 T cell receptor beta chains in this list originate from one sample, sequenced in a study of response to subunit inactivated influenza vaccine. TCRdb analysed the RT-PCR reads with MiXCR anew, one entry per CDR3 protein. This sample has fewer than 750,000 distinct CDR3 sequences; roughly 15% occur once, and the top ten carry around 10%. Material: PBMCs from blood, obtained 11 to 12 days after vaccination. The receptors stem from a man aged 45 to 65 who received an inactivated influenza vaccine.

CDR3 sequence: CASSPQAGTTQYF. The CDR3 DNA reads TGTGCCAGCAGCCCCCAGGCAGGGACAACGCAGTACTTC. V and J are TRBV11-2 and TRBJ2-7; TRBD1 might be the D (6 bases). Trimming removed 5 bases at V and 9 bases at J, with 17 bases between. The CDR3 sequence is 13 residues long. CDR1 is SGHAT, CDR2 FQNNGV, per germline. Filled out from reference TRBV11-2 and TRBJ2-7, the complete variable domain reads EAGVAQSPRYKIIEKRQSVAFWCNPISGHATLYWYQQILGQGPKLLIQFQNNGVVDDSQLPKDRFSAERLKGVDSTLKIQPAKLEDSAVYLCASSPQAGTTQYFGPGTRLTVT.

This clonotype was seen a handful of times. This chain connects TRBV20-1 to TRBJ2-1; TRBD1 aligns across 7 bases. The CDR3 has 14 residues. With 5 bases clipped from V and 6 bases from J, the junction kept 10 bases outside the gene matches. From germline, CDR1 is DFQATT and CDR2 SNEGSKA (reference sequence). DNA for the CDR3: TGCAGTGCTGTGGGACAGTTGTCTTCCAATGAGCAGTTCTTC. Translated, it gives CSAVGQLSSNEQFF.